Shown below are 21 T cell receptor beta chains from a single sample sequenced in a study of T-cell reconstitution after alpha-beta-depleted transplantation in children. It was with unique molecular identifiers that the TCRbeta library was prepared. One entry per CDR3 protein results from TCRdb running MiXCR on the PCR reads. The sample has 300,000 to 400,000 distinct CDR3 sequences; 10% to 15% are singletons. The starting material was PBMCs, obtained from the stem cell graft. The receptors were sampled from a human donor who donated a stem cell graft to a child with Fanconi anemia.

The V call is TRBV7-9, the J call TRBJ2-3, with D possibly TRBD1 on 5 matching bases. This CDR3 comprises 16 residues. V lost 2 bases, J lost 5 bases, and 17 bases lay in between. Germline V gene data show CDR1 as SEHNR and CDR2 as FQNEAQ (reference sequence). The CDR3 DNA sequence: TGTGCCAGCAGCTTAAGCAGTCAGGGCGTTAAAGATACGCAGTATTTT. Its translation is CASSLSSQGVKDTQYF.

This rearrangement joins TRBV4-3 to TRBJ2-3; 8 bases fit TRBD1. The CDR3 covers 17 residues. The V segment lost 3 bases and the J segment 1 base; nucleotides outside the gene matches: 9. Germline CDR1 reads LGHNA; CDR2 reads YSLEER. The CDR3 bases are TGCGCCAGCAGCCAGGAATCGACAGGGGCCGGCACAGATACGCAGTATTTT. Translated: CASSQESTGAGTDTQYF.

This clonotype was seen ten or more times. The V call is TRBV3-1, the J call TRBJ1-1; 8 positions match TRBD1. V gave up 0 bases and J gave up 2 bases; unmatched junction bases: 5. CDR1 LGHDT and CDR2 YNNKEL come from the germline V gene (reference sequence). The CDR3 sequence is 16 residues long. The CDR3: CASSQDLGQGNTEAFF. CDR3 bases: TGTGCCAGCAGCCAAGACCTTGGACAGGGAAACACTGAAGCTTTCTTT.

V usage is TRBV5-1 and J usage is TRBJ2-3; D gene unclear. V gave up 3 bases and J gave up 2 bases, with 13 bases separating them. This CDR3 contains 15 residues. The germline CDR1 and CDR2 sequences are SGHRS and YFSETQ. CDR3 nucleotide sequence: TGCGCCAGCAGCTCGAACAGCGCGAACACAGATACGCAGTATTTT. Protein sequence: CASSSNSANTDTQYF.

The chain employs TRBV2 and TRBJ1-6; possible D gene TRBD1, 5 bases. CDR3 length: 13 amino acids. V was cut by 5 bases and J by 5 bases, with 7 bases left in between. CDR1 and CDR2 from the germline V gene are SNHLY and FYNNEI. The CDR3 nucleotides read TGTGCCAGCAGTATCAGGGATAATTCACCCCTCCACTTT. As protein: CASSIRDNSPLHF. Using reference TRBV2 and TRBJ1-6 for the parts outside the CDR3, the full variable domain is EPEVTQTPSHQVTQMGQEVILRCVPISNHLYFYWYRQILGQKVEFLVSFYNNEISEKSEIFDDQFSVERPDGSNFTLKIRSTKLEDSAMYFCASSIRDNSPLHFGNGTRLTVT.

This clonotype has a count of ten or more. The rearrangement joins TRBV27 to TRBJ2-5; 7 nucleotides match TRBD2. CDR1 and CDR2 (germline): MNHEY, SMNVEV (reference sequence). V was pared by 5 bases and J by 9 bases, with 6 bases of the junction left unmatched. CDR3 length: 12 amino acids. DNA for the CDR3: TGTGCCAGCAGTCCCGGTGGGGGGGCCCAGTACTTC. As protein: CASSPGGGAQYF.

This clonotype was detected many times. This chain uses TRBV20-1 with TRBJ1-1; a possible D gene is TRBD1 (5 bases). Germline-derived CDR1 and CDR2 are DFQATT and SNEGSKA (reference sequence). V lost 6 bases to trimming and J lost 1 base, with 9 bases between them. The CDR3 is 12 residues long. CDR3 region: CSARQTNTEAFF. The CDR3, as DNA: TGCAGTGCCCGACAGACGAACACTGAAGCTTTCTTT.

This rearrangement joins TRBV7-6 to TRBJ1-1, with D possibly being TRBD1 (6 bases). Deletions cut 1 base from V and 5 bases from J, with 11 bases between. This CDR3 contains 14 residues. Germline CDR1 is SGHVS and CDR2 is FNYEAQ. The CDR3 is CASSLEGGRTEAFF. In nucleotides, the CDR3 is TGTGCCAGCAGCTTAGAGGGGGGAAGGACTGAAGCTTTCTTT.

This CDR3 reads CASSTPTGNGYTF. The CDR3 bases are TGTGCCAGCAGCACCCCGACAGGGAATGGCTACACCTTC. The chain is built from TRBV9 and TRBJ1-2; 7 bases map to TRBD1. The V segment lost 4 bases and the J segment 6 bases; nucleotides outside the gene matches: 6. The CDR3 contains 13 residues. Germline V CDR1 and CDR2: SGDLS, YYNGEE. The full variable domain, in which reference TRBV9 and TRBJ1-2 provide the parts outside the CDR3, is DSGVTQTPKHLITATGQRVTLRCSPRSGDLSVYWYQQSLDQGLQFLIQYYNGEERAKGNILERFSAQQFPDLHSELNLSSLELGDSALYFCASSTPTGNGYTFGSGTRLTVV.

This chain links TRBV12-3 or TRBV12-4 with TRBJ2-1, with TRBD2 identical over 12 bases. The CDR3 extends over 16 amino acids. After removal of 6 bases from V and 3 bases from J, the junction contained 6 bases not matched to a gene. CDR3 DNA: TGTGCCAGCAGCAGACTAGCGGGGGAGAACTACAATGAGCAGTTCTTC. Translating it yields CASSRLAGENYNEQFF.

The chain combines TRBV10-3 with TRBJ2-1; TRBD2 matches at 10 bases. Trimming took 9 bases from V and 0 from J; bases not matched to a gene: 2. Per the germline V gene, CDR1 is ENHRY and CDR2 is SYGVKD. The CDR3 runs to 14 residues. The CDR3 DNA follows: TGTGCCATTAGCGGGGGGTCCTCCTACAATGAGCAGTTCTTC. Translation gives CAISGGSSYNEQFF.

This clonotype was counted at least ten times. The chain couples TRBV20-1 to TRBJ2-1, with 7 bases lining up with TRBD2. The V gene's germline CDR1 is DFQATT and CDR2 SNEGSKA (reference sequence). V gave up 3 bases and J gave up 10 bases; unmatched junction bases: 15. The CDR3 runs 15 residues. The CDR3 spells CSASNTGGASDEQFF. The CDR3 nucleotides are TGCAGTGCTAGCAATACGGGGGGAGCAAGTGACGAGCAGTTCTTC.

Only a few counts were recorded for this clonotype. V gene TRBV28 combines with J gene TRBJ2-7; 10 positions match TRBD1. Germline V CDR1 and CDR2: MDHEN, SYDVKM. V shed 3 bases, J shed 2 bases, and the junction held 10 bases outside the gene matches. The CDR3 sequence is 17 residues long. The CDR3 DNA follows: TGTGCCAGCAGTTTCTCCCGACAGGGGGCTTGGACCTACGAGCAGTACGTC. Translation gives CASSFSRQGAWTYEQYV.

V usage is TRBV5-1 and J usage is TRBJ1-4; D is unclear. Trimming shortened V by 2 bases and J by 10 bases, and 21 bases separated the two germline ends. Germline CDR1 reads SGHRS; CDR2 reads YFSETQ. The CDR3 totals 16 residues. CDR3 region: CASSFGDREEFGKLFF. The DNA of the CDR3 is TGCGCCAGCAGCTTTGGAGACCGAGAGGAATTTGGAAAACTGTTTTTT.

This clonotype was counted many times. The chain has TRBV5-5 and TRBJ2-7, with TRBD2 matching over 7 bases. The germline V gene encodes CDR1 SGHKS and CDR2 YYEKEE (reference sequence). This CDR3 comprises 15 residues. Trimming took 5 bases from V and 6 from J; bases not matched to a gene: 14. CDR3 coding DNA: TGTGCCAGCAGTCCGACAGAAAGAGCGGGACTCGAGCAGTACTTC. Translation: CASSPTERAGLEQYF.

In this sample, this clonotype turned up many times. The chain has TRBV5-1 and TRBJ2-1, with D perhaps matching TRBD1 (5 bases). Germline CDR1 SGHRS, CDR2 YFSETQ. CDR3 length equals 16 residues. Trimming cost V 4 bases and J 6 bases, with 20 bases left between them. Here the CDR3 DNA reads TGCGCCAGCAGCACCAGGACAAGGTCAGTGGGCAATGAGCAGTTCTTC. Translation: CASSTRTRSVGNEQFF.

At least ten counts were recorded for this clonotype. The V call is TRBV3-1, the J call TRBJ1-1; D unresolved. CDR3 length equals 13 residues. V shed 2 bases and J shed 1 base, with 5 bases lying between them. In germline, CDR1 is LGHDT, CDR2 YNNKEL (reference sequence). The DNA of the CDR3 is TGTGCCAGCAGCCAAAAGGCGAACACTGAAGCTTTCTTT. Its translation: CASSQKANTEAFF.

This clonotype has ten or more counts. The chain combines TRBV20-1 with TRBJ2-5, with D uncertain. The ends were cut back, 4 bases at V and 4 bases at J, with 7 bases in the middle. In germline, CDR1 is DFQATT, CDR2 SNEGSKA (reference sequence). The CDR3 runs to 11 residues. The CDR3 bases are TGCAGTGCTAACCCCCGAGAGACCCAGTACTTC. Residues: CSANPRETQYF.

V usage is TRBV6-2 or TRBV6-3 and J usage is TRBJ2-7; 12 nucleotides line up with TRBD1. The germline V gene has CDR1 MNHEY and CDR2 SVGEGT. V shed 8 bases and J 4 bases; nucleotides not matched to a gene: 6. This CDR3 spans 14 amino acids. The CDR3 sequence is CASGRDRGPYEQYF. The CDR3 DNA reads TGTGCCAGCGGAAGGGACAGGGGGCCTTACGAGCAGTACTTC.

The chain employs TRBV6-5 and TRBJ1-1; D not certain. Trimming took 5 bases from V and 11 from J, leaving 12 bases between them. Germline V gives CDR1 MNHEY, CDR2 SVGAGI. The CDR3 extends over 11 amino acids. The CDR3 nucleotides are TGTGCCAGCAGTACACCAGCTCGGGCTTTCTTT. Translated: CASSTPARAFF.

The table lists this clonotype with a few counts. The chain is built from TRBV5-1 and TRBJ2-1; 8 bases map to TRBD1. CDR3 length: 13 amino acids. Looked up from germline, CDR1 is SGHRS and CDR2 is YFSETQ. The trim removed 0 bases at V and 11 bases at J, leaving 4 bases unmatched. The DNA for the CDR3 is TGCGCCAGCAGCTTGGACGACAGGGGAAAGCAGTTCTTC. Protein: CASSLDDRGKQFF.